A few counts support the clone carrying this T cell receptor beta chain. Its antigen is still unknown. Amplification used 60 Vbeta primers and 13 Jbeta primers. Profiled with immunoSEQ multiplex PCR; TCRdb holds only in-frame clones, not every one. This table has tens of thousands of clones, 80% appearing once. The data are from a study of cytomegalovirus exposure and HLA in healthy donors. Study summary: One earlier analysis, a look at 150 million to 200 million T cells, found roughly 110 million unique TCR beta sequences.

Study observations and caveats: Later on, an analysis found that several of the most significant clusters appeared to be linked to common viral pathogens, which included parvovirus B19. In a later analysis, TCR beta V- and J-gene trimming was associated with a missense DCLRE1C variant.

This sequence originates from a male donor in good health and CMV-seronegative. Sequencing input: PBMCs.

CDR3 protein: CASRSRQGGNQPQHF. The CDR3 DNA follows: TGTGCCAGCAGGTCCCGACAGGGAGGCAATCAGCCCCAGCATTTT. V is TRBV2 and J is TRBJ1-5; 7 bases are a match to TRBD1. Per germline, CDR1 SNHLY and CDR2 FYNNEI. Trimming cost V 6 bases and J 2 bases; bases outside gene matches: 7. This CDR3 is 15 amino acids long.